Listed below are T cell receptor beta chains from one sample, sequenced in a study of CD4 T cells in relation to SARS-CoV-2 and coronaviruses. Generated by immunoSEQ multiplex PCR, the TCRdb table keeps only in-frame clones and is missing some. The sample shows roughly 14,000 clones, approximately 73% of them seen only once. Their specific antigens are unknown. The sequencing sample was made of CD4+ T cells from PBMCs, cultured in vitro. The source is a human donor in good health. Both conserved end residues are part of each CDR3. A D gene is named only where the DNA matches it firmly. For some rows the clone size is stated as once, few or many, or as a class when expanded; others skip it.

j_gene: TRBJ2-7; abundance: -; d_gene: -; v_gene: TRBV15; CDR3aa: CATSRVGGIGEQYF; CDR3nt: TGTGCCACCAGCAGAGTCGGGGGAATAGGCGAGCAGTACTTC
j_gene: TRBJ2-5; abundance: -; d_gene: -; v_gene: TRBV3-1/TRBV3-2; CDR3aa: CASSQKGRAYSDRETQYF; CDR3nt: TGTGCCAGCAGCCAAAAAGGGCGGGCATACTCGGACCGAGAGACCCAGTACTTC
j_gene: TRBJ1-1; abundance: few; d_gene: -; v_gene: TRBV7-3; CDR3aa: CASSLTGGSNTEAFF; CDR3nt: TGTGCCAGCAGCTTAACGGGCGGATCGAACACTGAAGCTTTCTTT
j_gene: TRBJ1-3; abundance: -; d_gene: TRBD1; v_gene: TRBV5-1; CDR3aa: CASSWDRGGTGNTIYF; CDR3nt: TGCGCCAGCAGCTGGGACAGGGGCGGAACTGGAAACACCATATATTTT
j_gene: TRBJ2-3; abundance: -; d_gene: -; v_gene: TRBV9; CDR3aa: CASSPDQVSTDTQYF; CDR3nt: TGTGCCAGCAGCCCCGACCAAGTTAGCACAGATACGCAGTATTTT
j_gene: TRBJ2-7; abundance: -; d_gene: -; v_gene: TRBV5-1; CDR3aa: CASSLASGHRGNYEQYF; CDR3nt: TGCGCCAGCAGCTTGGCCTCGGGCCACCGGGGAAACTACGAGCAGTACTTC
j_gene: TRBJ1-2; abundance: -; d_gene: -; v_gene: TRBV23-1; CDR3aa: CASSGPGLLCHYGYTF; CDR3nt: TGCGCCAGCAGTGGCCCGGGACTCCTGTGTCACTATGGCTACACCTTC
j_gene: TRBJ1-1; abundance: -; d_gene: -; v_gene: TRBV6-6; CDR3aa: CASIRGEESTEAFF; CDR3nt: TGTGCCAGCATTCGGGGGGAGGAGAGCACTGAAGCTTTCTTT
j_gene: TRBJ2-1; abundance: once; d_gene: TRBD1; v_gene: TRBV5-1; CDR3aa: CASSWAGQGRHEQFF; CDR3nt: TGCGCCAGCAGCTGGGCGGGACAGGGGCGTCATGAGCAGTTCTTC
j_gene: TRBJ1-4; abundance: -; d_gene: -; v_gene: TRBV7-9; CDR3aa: CASSPGGANEKLFF; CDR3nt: TGTGCCAGCAGCCCTGGTGGGGCTAATGAAAAACTGTTTTTT
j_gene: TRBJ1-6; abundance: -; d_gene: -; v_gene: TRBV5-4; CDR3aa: CASSLMDNSPLHF; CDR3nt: TGTGCCAGCAGCTTGATGGATAATTCACCCCTCCACTTT
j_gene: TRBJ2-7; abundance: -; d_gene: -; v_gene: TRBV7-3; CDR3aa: CASSLVRTNEQYF; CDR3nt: TGTGCCAGCAGCTTAGTCAGGACAAACGAGCAGTACTTC
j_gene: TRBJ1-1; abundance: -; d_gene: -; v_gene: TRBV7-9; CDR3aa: CASSSQGIGTEAFF; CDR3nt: TGTGCCAGCAGCTCACAGGGTATAGGCACTGAAGCTTTCTTT
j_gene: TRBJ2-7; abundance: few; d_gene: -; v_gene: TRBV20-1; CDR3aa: CSASPPSGEDEQYF; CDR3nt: TGCAGTGCTAGTCCTCCTTCAGGGGAAGACGAGCAGTACTTC
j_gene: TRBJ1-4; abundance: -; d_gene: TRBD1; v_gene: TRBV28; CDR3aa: CASSPRTGTEKLFF; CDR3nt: TGTGCCAGCAGCCCCCGGACAGGGACCGAAAAACTGTTTTTT
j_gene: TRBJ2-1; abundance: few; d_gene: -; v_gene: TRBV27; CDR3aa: CASSPGTRSSYNEQFF; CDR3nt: TGTGCCAGCAGTCCCGGGACCCGGAGCTCCTACAATGAGCAGTTCTTC
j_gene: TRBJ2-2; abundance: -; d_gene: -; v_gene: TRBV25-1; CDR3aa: CASSTQGSGELFF; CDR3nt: TGTGCCAGCAGTACCCAGGGCTCCGGGGAGCTGTTTTTT
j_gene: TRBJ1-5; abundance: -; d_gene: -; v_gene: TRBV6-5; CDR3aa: CASSYRKGIQPQHF; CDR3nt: TGTGCCAGCAGTTACCGAAAGGGGATTCAGCCCCAGCATTTT
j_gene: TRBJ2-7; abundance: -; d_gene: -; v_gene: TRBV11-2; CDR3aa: CASSLRGYEQYF; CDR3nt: TGTGCCAGCAGCTTAAGGGGGTACGAGCAGTACTTC
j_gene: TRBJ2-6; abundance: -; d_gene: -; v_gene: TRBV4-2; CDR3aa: CASSQARTASGANVLTF; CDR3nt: TGTGCCAGCAGCCAAGCTCGGACAGCATCAGGGGCCAACGTCCTGACTTTC
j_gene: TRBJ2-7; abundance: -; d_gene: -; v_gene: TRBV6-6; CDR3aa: CASSLRGEQYF; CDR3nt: TGTGCCAGCAGTCTAAGGGGCGAGCAGTACTTC
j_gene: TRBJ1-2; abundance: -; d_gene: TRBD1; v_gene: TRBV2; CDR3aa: CASRVPGQSRLIRGYTF; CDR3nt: TGTGCCAGCAGGGTACCGGGACAGTCGCGACTCATTCGGGGCTACACCTTC
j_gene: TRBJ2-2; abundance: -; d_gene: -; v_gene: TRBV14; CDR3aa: CASSQDLGAGTGELFF; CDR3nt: TGTGCCAGCAGCCAAGATCTCGGCGCAGGGACCGGGGAGCTGTTTTTT
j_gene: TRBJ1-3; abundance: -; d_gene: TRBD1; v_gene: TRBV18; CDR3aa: CASSLTGGRGNTIYF; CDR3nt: TGTGCCAGCTCGCTAACAGGGGGCCGTGGAAACACCATATATTTT
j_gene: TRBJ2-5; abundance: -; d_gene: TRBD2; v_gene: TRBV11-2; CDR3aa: CASSRRASGETQYF; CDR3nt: TGTGCCAGCAGCCGGAGGGCTAGCGGGGAGACCCAGTACTTC
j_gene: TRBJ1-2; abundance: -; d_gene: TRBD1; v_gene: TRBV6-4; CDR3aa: CASSGGTGSGYGYTF; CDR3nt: TGTGCCAGCAGTGGAGGGACAGGGAGCGGCTATGGCTACACCTTC